The next 16 T cell receptor beta chains were all read from a single sample in a study of blood T cell repertoires in COVID-19. The method was immunoSEQ multiplex PCR; TCRdb's version includes in-frame clones alone and lacks a portion of them. Of around 300,000 clones listed, approximately 88% are singletons. The sample taken for sequencing was peripheral blood. The receptors here all came from a middle-aged woman who had recovered from COVID-19.

V gene TRBV6-5 combines with J gene TRBJ1-1, with 7 nucleotides matching TRBD1. Germline V CDR1 and CDR2: MNHEY, SVGAGI. The CDR3 covers 13 residues. V lost 10 bases, J lost 4 bases, and 9 bases stayed unmatched. The CDR3 DNA reads TGTGCCACCTCAGGGGGGCGGGCCACTGAAGCTTTCTTT. Its translation: CATSGGRATEAFF.

This clone was observed a handful of times. Written as DNA, the CDR3 is TGTGCCAGCAGCCCAAGTAAGAGCACGGGTGAGCAGTACTTC. Translating it yields CASSPSKSTGEQYF. The chain has TRBV7-8 and TRBJ2-7, with D uncertain. The CDR3 is 14 amino acids. Trimming shortened V by 5 bases and J by 7 bases, and 18 bases separated the two germline ends. The germline gives CDR1 SGHVS, CDR2 FQNEAQ.

This chain uses TRBV5-4 with TRBJ2-7; TRBD2 agrees at 10 bases. With 4 bases clipped from V and 2 bases from J, the junction kept 9 bases outside the gene matches. CDR3 length equals 16 residues. Looked up from germline, CDR1 is SGHNT and CDR2 is YYREEE (reference sequence). The CDR3, as DNA: TGTGCCAGCAGCCCGGGGCTAGCGGGAGTACCCTACGAGCAGTACTTC. This gives the protein CASSPGLAGVPYEQYF.

This clone was found once. The genes are TRBV5-6 and TRBJ2-5, with D maybe TRBD1 (6 bases). Trimming removed 1 base from V and 1 base from J, with 17 bases in between. This CDR3 has 17 residues. CDR1 is SGHDT and CDR2 is YYEEEE in the germline V gene. The CDR3 nucleotides read TGTGCCAGCAGCTTGACAGGGAAATCTCCAGCCCAAGAGACCCAGTACTTC. Translating it yields CASSLTGKSPAQETQYF.

In this sample, this clone turned up once. The rearrangement links TRBV28 to TRBJ2-3; TRBD1 matches 7 bases. The CDR3 contains 14 residues. From germline, CDR1 is MDHEN and CDR2 SYDVKM. V dropped 5 bases and J dropped 1; count of bases not matched to a gene: 3. CDR3 nucleotide sequence: TGTGCCAGCAGTAAGACAGGGCGCACAGATACGCAGTATTTT. It yields the protein CASSKTGRTDTQYF.

This clone was recorded once. The chain links TRBV27 to TRBJ2-3, with TRBD2 matching over 11 bases. The CDR3 consists of 14 residues. The V segment lost 8 bases and the J segment 6 bases; nucleotides outside the gene matches: 7. Germline V lookup: CDR1 MNHEY, CDR2 SMNVEV (reference sequence). Here the CDR3 reads CASRRLAGTDTQYF. The CDR3 region has the DNA TGTGCCAGCCGCAGACTAGCGGGAACTGATACGCAGTATTTT.

The chain couples TRBV24-1 to TRBJ1-3; possibly TRBD1 for D (5 bases). The length of the CDR3 is 16 residues. Germline CDR1 and CDR2: KGHDR and SFDVKD. With 3 bases removed from V and 6 bases from J, the gap between germline ends came to 17 bases. CDR3 nucleotide sequence: TGTGCCACCAGTGATCCCCAATTAGGGGATGAAAACACCATATATTTT. The encoded protein is CATSDPQLGDENTIYF.

The chain couples TRBV28 to TRBJ2-7; 7 bases map to TRBD2. The V gene's germline CDR1 is MDHEN and CDR2 SYDVKM. The length of the CDR3 is 15 residues. V was pared by 7 bases and J by 1 base, with 10 bases of the junction left unmatched. CDR3 protein: CASIGGWSRSYEQYF. The CDR3 bases are TGTGCCAGCATCGGGGGGTGGAGCAGATCCTACGAGCAGTACTTC.

The V gene is TRBV5-1, the J gene TRBJ2-1, with 9 bases identical to TRBD2. Germline CDR1 and CDR2: SGHRS and YFSETQ. Trimming at V came to 4 bases and at J to 8 bases, leaving 10 bases not matched to a gene. The CDR3 extends over 15 amino acids. The CDR3 DNA is TGCGCCAGCAGCCCCCCGGCGGGAGGGGTTGATGAGCAGTTCTTC. Encoded protein: CASSPPAGGVDEQFF.

The chain joins TRBV3-1 (or the pseudogene TRBV3-2) to TRBJ2-7; 9 bases agree with TRBD1. The CDR3 consists of 15 residues. Germline V gives CDR1 LGHDT, CDR2 YNNKEL (reference sequence). With 1 base clipped from V and 3 bases from J, the junction kept 4 bases outside the gene matches. The chain's CDR3 is CASSQAPGQGYEQYF. In DNA, the CDR3 is TGTGCCAGCAGCCAAGCCCCGGGACAGGGCTACGAGCAGTACTTC.

The rearrangement uses TRBV29-1 and TRBJ2-5, with TRBD1 matching 9 bases. Per the germline V gene, CDR1 is SQVTM and CDR2 is ANQGSEA. Trimming at V came to 6 bases and at J to 5 bases, leaving 7 bases not matched to a gene. The CDR3 covers 13 residues. The CDR3 reads CSVAGTGSETQYF. DNA of the CDR3: TGCAGCGTGGCCGGGACAGGGTCGGAGACCCAGTACTTC.

The chain links TRBV2 to TRBJ1-4; TRBD1 aligns across 9 bases. Germline V gene lookup returns CDR1 SNHLY and CDR2 FYNNEI. With 6 bases clipped from V and 0 bases from J, the junction kept 5 bases outside the gene matches. There are 16 residues in the CDR3. The CDR3 loop is CASSGQGPATNEKLFF. The CDR3 coding sequence is TGTGCCAGCAGCGGACAGGGGCCCGCAACTAATGAAAAACTGTTTTTT. The full variable domain, rest sourced from reference TRBV2 and TRBJ1-4, is EPEVTQTPSHQVTQMGQEVILRCVPISNHLYFYWYRQILGQKVEFLVSFYNNEISEKSEIFDDQFSVERPDGSNFTLKIRSTKLEDSAMYFCASSGQGPATNEKLFFGSGTQLSVL.

Regarding this clone: The same CDR3 also results from other DNA sequences found in this sample. This chain joins TRBV7-7 and TRBJ2-5, with 13 bases matching TRBD2. The germline V gene encodes CDR1 SSHAT and CDR2 FNYEAQ (reference sequence). There are 15 residues in the CDR3. The J segment lost 3 bases and the V segment lost 6 bases, leaving 4 bases of the junction unmatched. CDR3 loop: CASSLGLAGEETQYF. In DNA form, the CDR3 reads TGTGCCAGCAGTCTTGGACTAGCGGGAGAAGAGACCCAGTACTTC.

There are a few counts of this clone. The chain couples TRBV29-1 to TRBJ1-2; 7 bases match TRBD1. This CDR3 has 12 amino acids. Germline CDR1 and CDR2: SQVTM and ANQGSEA. Losses at the gene ends were 6 bases for V and 3 bases for J; bases not matched to a gene: 4. The CDR3 nucleotides read TGCAGCGTGAAGGGACAGCACTATGGCTACACCTTC. Its protein product is CSVKGQHYGYTF.

The gene calls are TRBV27 and TRBJ2-5; 11 bases map to TRBD2. Germline loops: CDR1 MNHEY, CDR2 SMNVEV (reference sequence). V lost 5 bases and J lost 1; bases outside the gene matches: 6. CDR3 size: 16 residues. CDR3 nucleotide sequence: TGTGCCAGCAGTATCCGACTAGCGGGACTCCAAGAGACCCAGTACTTC. Protein sequence: CASSIRLAGLQETQYF.

This clone was recorded a few times. This chain connects TRBV19 to TRBJ2-2; 7 bases are a match to TRBD2. CDR3 size: 16 residues. With V trimmed by 7 bases and J by 3 bases, 11 bases remained unmatched. The germline V gene has CDR1 LNHDA and CDR2 SQIVND (reference sequence). The CDR3 nucleotides are TGTGCCAGTACCCTCGGGACTAAATTGGACACCGGGGAGCTGTTTTTT. Translation: CASTLGTKLDTGELFF.